This TCR beta chain was found in a study of blood T cell repertoires in COVID-19. Study details: Acute and convalescent COVID-19 samples came from the United States, Italy and Spain.

As originally analysed: Nucleated cell number was recorded as an estimate derived from reference gene primer amplification. TCRdb's table, derived via immunoSEQ multiplex PCR, lists solely in-frame clones and lacks some. That table furnishes V, J and clone size, whereas the DNA furnished D and trimming. The data contain some 110,000 clones, roughly 84% of them singletons. CDR1 KGHDR and CDR2 SFDVKD come from the germline V gene. The CDR3 consists of 18 residues. J gave up 1 base and V 4 bases, and 9 bases lay outside the gene matches. This receptor was taken from a woman under 40 who had recovered from COVID-19. Sequenced: PBMCs or T cells enriched from blood (not recorded which). This chain links TRBV24-1 with TRBJ2-2, with 9 bases fitting TRBD1. The CDR3 protein is CATSDRTGTGRNTGELFF. The CDR3 DNA sequence: TGTGCCACCAGTGACCGGACCGGGACAGGGAGGAACACCGGGGAGCTGTTTTTT.